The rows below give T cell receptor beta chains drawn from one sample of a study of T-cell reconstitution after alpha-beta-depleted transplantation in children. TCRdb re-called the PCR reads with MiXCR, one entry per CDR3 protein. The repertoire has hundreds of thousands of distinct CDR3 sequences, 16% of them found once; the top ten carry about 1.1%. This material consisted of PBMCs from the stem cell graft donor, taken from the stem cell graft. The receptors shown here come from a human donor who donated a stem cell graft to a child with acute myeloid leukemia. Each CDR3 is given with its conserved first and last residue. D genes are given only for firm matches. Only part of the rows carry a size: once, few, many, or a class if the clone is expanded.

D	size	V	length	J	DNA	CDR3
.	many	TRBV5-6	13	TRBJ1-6	TGTGCCAGCAGCTTGGATCAGGATTCACCCCTCCACTTT	CASSLDQDSPLHF
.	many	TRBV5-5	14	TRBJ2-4	TGTGCCAGCAGCTTGGGGGGAAGCCAAAACATTCAGTACTTC	CASSLGGSQNIQYF
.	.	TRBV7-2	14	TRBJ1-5	TGTGCCAGCAGCTTCTGGGGGTTATATCAGCCCCAGCATTTT	CASSFWGLYQPQHF
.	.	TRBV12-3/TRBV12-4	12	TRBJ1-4	TGTGCCAGCAGTTTCGGGGGTGAAAAACTGTTTTTT	CASSFGGEKLFF
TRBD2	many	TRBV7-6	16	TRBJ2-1	TGTGCCAGCAGCCCGACCCGGGACTACACCTACAATGAGCAGTTCTTC	CASSPTRDYTYNEQFF
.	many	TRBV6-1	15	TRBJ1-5	TGTGCCAGCAGTGAAAACTGGGGTAGCAATCAGCCCCAGCATTTT	CASSENWGSNQPQHF
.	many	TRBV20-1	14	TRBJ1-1	TGCAGTGCTAGGCCACCCCGAGGGCAGACTGAAGCTTTCTTT	CSARPPRGQTEAFF
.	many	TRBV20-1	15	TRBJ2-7	TGCAGTGCTAGAGAGGGTTTTACGGGGGCCGGTTGGCAGTACTTC	CSAREGFTGAGWQYF
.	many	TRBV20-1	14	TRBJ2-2	TGCAGTGCTAGCCCGGGATCAAACACCGGGGAGCTGTTTTTT	CSASPGSNTGELFF
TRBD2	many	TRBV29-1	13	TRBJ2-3	TGCAGCTATACTAGCGGGGGAGGGGATACGCAGTATTTT	CSYTSGGGDTQYF
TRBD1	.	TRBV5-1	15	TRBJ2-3	TGCGCCAGCAGCAGCGACAGGGCTCACACAGATACGCAGTATTTT	CASSSDRAHTDTQYF
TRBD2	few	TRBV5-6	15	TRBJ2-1	TGTGCCAGCAGCTTAACTAGCGGGGGGTTTCGGGAGCAGTTCTTC	CASSLTSGGFREQFF
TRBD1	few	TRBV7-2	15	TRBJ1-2	TGTGCCAGCAGCATCCGGACAGGACCTAACTATGGCTACACCTTC	CASSIRTGPNYGYTF
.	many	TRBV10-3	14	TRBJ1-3	TGTGCCATCAGTGACATTCTGTCTGGAAACACCATATATTTT	CAISDILSGNTIYF
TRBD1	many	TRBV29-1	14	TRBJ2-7	TGCAGCGTCCTCGGACAGGGCAAGTTCTCCGAGCAGTACTTC	CSVLGQGKFSEQYF
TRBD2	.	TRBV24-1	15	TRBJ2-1	TGTGCCACCAGTGATTTGGCTAGCGGGAGAAATGAGCAGTTCTTC	CATSDLASGRNEQFF
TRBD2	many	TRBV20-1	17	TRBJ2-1	TGCAGTGCTAGTTCTAGCGGGGGGGTAGGATCCTACAATGAGCAGTTCTTC	CSASSSGGVGSYNEQFF
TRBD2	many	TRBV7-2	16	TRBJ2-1	TGTGCCAGCAGCTTCCGGACTAGCGGGGCCTACAATGAGCAGTTCTTC	CASSFRTSGAYNEQFF
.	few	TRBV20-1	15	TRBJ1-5	TGCAGTGCTAAGGAGGATTGGGGAGTGGGTCAGCCCCAGCATTTT	CSAKEDWGVGQPQHF
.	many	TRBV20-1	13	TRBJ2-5	TGCAGTGCTAGAGATGATAGGGTAGAGACCCAGTACTTC	CSARDDRVETQYF
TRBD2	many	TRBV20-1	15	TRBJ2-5	TGCAGTGCTTTACAGCGGGGGGGTGTCCAAGAGACCCAGTACTTC	CSALQRGGVQETQYF
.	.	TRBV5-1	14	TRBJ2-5	TGCGCCAGCAGCCCAGGACTAACGGGAGAGACCCAGTACTTC	CASSPGLTGETQYF
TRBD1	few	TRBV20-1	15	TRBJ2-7	TGCAGTGCTAGAGATTCGGACAGGGTCTTGTCCGAGCAGTACTTC	CSARDSDRVLSEQYF
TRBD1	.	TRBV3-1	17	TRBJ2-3	TGTGCCAGCAGCCAAAACCCCGGGACAGGGGACGGCGATACGCAGTATTTT	CASSQNPGTGDGDTQYF
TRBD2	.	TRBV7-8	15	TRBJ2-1	TGTGCCAGCAGCCCAGCCGCGGGGGGGGACAATGAGCAGTTCTTC	CASSPAAGGDNEQFF
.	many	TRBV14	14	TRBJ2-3	TGTGCCAGCAGCCCCCCGGATGGAACAGATACGCAGTATTTT	CASSPPDGTDTQYF
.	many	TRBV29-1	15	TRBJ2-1	TGCAGCGTTGAGCCCCCGGGCCTCCCCTACAATGAGCAGTTCTTC	CSVEPPGLPYNEQFF
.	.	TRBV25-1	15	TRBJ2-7	TGTGCCAGCAGTGAATATCGGGGTCCTCCCTACGAGCAGTACTTC	CASSEYRGPPYEQYF
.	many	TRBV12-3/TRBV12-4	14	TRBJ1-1	TGTGCCAGCAGTTTCTCGGGACGAGGCACTGAAGCTTTCTTT	CASSFSGRGTEAFF
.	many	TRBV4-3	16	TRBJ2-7	TGCGCCAGCAGCCAAGATAGGCGCGGGCCGGACTTCGAGCAGTACTTC	CASSQDRRGPDFEQYF
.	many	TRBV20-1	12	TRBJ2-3	TGCAGTGCTCAAACAGGGACAGATACGCAGTATTTT	CSAQTGTDTQYF
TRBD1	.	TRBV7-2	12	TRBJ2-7	TGTGCCAGCAGCTGGACAGGCTCGGGGCAGTACTTC	CASSWTGSGQYF
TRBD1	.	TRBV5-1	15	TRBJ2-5	TGCGCCACCAGGGGGAAGGAGATCGCTGGTGGGACCCAGTACTTC	CATRGKEIAGGTQYF
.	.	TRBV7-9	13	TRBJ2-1	TGTGCCAGCAGCTTACCCGGGTTCGATGAGCAGTTCTTC	CASSLPGFDEQFF
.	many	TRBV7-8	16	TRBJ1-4	TGTGCCAGCAGCTTAGAGGGTCCTTACGGGCATGAAAAACTGTTTTTT	CASSLEGPYGHEKLFF
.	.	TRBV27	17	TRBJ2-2	TGTGCCAGCAGTTTATCGAGGGCAGGGACGAACACCGGGGAGCTGTTTTTT	CASSLSRAGTNTGELFF
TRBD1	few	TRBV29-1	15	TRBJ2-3	TGCAGCGTTGAAGGGGACAGGGAGAACACAGATACGCAGTATTTT	CSVEGDRENTDTQYF
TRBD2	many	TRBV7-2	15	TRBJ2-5	TGTGCCAGCAGCTTAGCCGGGACTACGCAAGAGACCCAGTACTTC	CASSLAGTTQETQYF
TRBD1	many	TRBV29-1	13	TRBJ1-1	TGCAGCGTTGACGGACAGGGGGAGACTGAAGCTTTCTTT	CSVDGQGETEAFF
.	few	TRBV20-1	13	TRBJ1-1	TGCAGTGCTAGAGAGCACCCGGACGGGGAAGCTTTCTTT	CSAREHPDGEAFF
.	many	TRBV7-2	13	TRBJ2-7	TGTGCCAGCAGCTTAAGGGGGAGGGGCGAGCAGTACTTC	CASSLRGRGEQYF
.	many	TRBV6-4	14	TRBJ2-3	TGTGCCAGCAGCCGTCGGCAGGGAACAGATACGCAGTATTTT	CASSRRQGTDTQYF
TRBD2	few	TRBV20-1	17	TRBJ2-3	TGCAGTGCCTCTGGACTAGCGGGGGGGAAGGGGAAAGATACGCAGTATTTT	CSASGLAGGKGKDTQYF
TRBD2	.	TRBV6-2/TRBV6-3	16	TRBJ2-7	TGTGCCAGCAGTTACTCGACTAGCGGGGCAACCTACGAGCAGTACTTC	CASSYSTSGATYEQYF
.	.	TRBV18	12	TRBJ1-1	TGTGCCAGCTCACCAGCGTCGGGGAAAGCTTTCTTT	CASSPASGKAFF
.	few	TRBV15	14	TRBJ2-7	TGTGCCACCAGCGGGGGGAAAGGGATTTACGAGCAGTACTTC	CATSGGKGIYEQYF
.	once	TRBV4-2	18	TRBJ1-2	TGTGCCAGCAGCCAAGTGGTAAGAACCGGGACACCCAACTATGGCTACACCTTC	CASSQVVRTGTPNYGYTF
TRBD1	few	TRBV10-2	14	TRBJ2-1	TGCGCCAGCAGCGAGAGAGGGGGCCACAATGAGCAGTTCTTC	CASSERGGHNEQFF
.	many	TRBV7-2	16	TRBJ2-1	TGTGCCAGCAGCTTTATTCGGGGGACCCTCTACAATGAGCAGTTCTTC	CASSFIRGTLYNEQFF
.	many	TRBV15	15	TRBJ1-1	TGTGCCACCGCGACCGCGCGCAGGGTGAACACTGAAGCTTTCTTT	CATATARRVNTEAFF
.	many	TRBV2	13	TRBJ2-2	TGTGCCAGCGGACAGCGATACACCGGGGAGCTGTTTTTT	CASGQRYTGELFF